Listed below are T cell receptor beta chains from one sample, sequenced in a study of shared clonotypes between healthy human individuals. This table comes from immunoSEQ multiplex PCR, and its TCRdb copy is limited to in-frame clones, with some not included. The table has 2.5 million or so clones, approximately 94% seen once. The material sequenced was naive CD4+ T cells sorted from blood. The origin of the receptors is a man aged 18 to 30 in good health. Both conserved end residues are part of each CDR3. The order of the fields is J gene, clone size, D gene, V gene, CDR3 DNA, CDR3 protein. A D gene is named only where the DNA matches it firmly. Clone size is given for some rows only: seen once, a few or many times, or a class if the clone is expanded.

TRBJ2-1	once	.	TRBV2	TGTGCCAGCAGAAACAGGATTAACAATGAGCAGTTCTTC	CASRNRINNEQFF
TRBJ2-3	.	.	TRBV5-1	TGCGCCAGCAGCTTGGCGGACCTCGCCGGCACAGATACGCAGTATTTT	CASSLADLAGTDTQYF
TRBJ1-4	.	.	TRBV4-2	TGTGCCAGCAGCCCCAGCAAAGCGGGGAATGAAAAACTGTTTTTT	CASSPSKAGNEKLFF
TRBJ1-2	.	TRBD1	TRBV19	TGTGCCAGTAGTTTGACAGGGGGCGCAAGGTCAAACTATGGCTACACCTTC	CASSLTGGARSNYGYTF
TRBJ1-2	once	.	TRBV18	TGTGCCAGCTCACCAGGGACCGCTAACTATGGCTACACCTTC	CASSPGTANYGYTF
TRBJ2-2	.	.	TRBV5-4	TGTGCCAGCAGCTCATACTCGAACACCGGGGAGCTGTTTTTT	CASSSYSNTGELFF
TRBJ1-3	once	.	TRBV30	TGTGCCTGGAGTGGACTCAACTCTGGAAACACCATATATTTT	CAWSGLNSGNTIYF
TRBJ1-1	.	TRBD1	TRBV29-1	TGCAGCGTGGCCAGGGACAGAAACACTGAAGCTTTCTTT	CSVARDRNTEAFF
TRBJ2-2	.	TRBD2	TRBV15	TGTGCCACCAGCACCCCTAGCGGGAGGGTAACCGGGGAGCTGTTTTTT	CATSTPSGRVTGELFF
TRBJ2-5	.	.	TRBV30	TGTGCCTGGAGTGTGACAGTGGAGACCCAGTACTTC	CAWSVTVETQYF
TRBJ1-3	.	.	TRBV5-1	TGCGCCAGCAGCCAATCCAGTGGAAACACCATATATTTT	CASSQSSGNTIYF
TRBJ1-1	.	.	TRBV14	TGTGCCAGCAGCCAAGAACTAGGGGGGTACGTGAACACTGAAGCTTTCTTT	CASSQELGGYVNTEAFF
TRBJ2-6	.	.	TRBV19	TGTGCCAGTAGTCTCATCAGGGGCGGTGGGGCCAACGTCCTGACTTTC	CASSLIRGGGANVLTF
TRBJ1-4	once	TRBD1	TRBV11-2	TGTGCCAGCAGTCCTACGGGGACAGCAACTAATGAAAAACTGTTTTTT	CASSPTGTATNEKLFF
TRBJ2-3	.	.	TRBV18	TGTGCCAGCTCACCCTCAGGTCAGAGCACAGATACGCAGTATTTT	CASSPSGQSTDTQYF
TRBJ1-1	.	.	TRBV19	TGTGCCAGTAGTATATCAGGGGCAAGCACTGAAGCTTTCTTT	CASSISGASTEAFF
TRBJ1-1	.	.	TRBV5-1	TGCGCCAGCAGCTTCGACAGGAACACTGAAGCTTTCTTT	CASSFDRNTEAFF
TRBJ1-1	.	TRBD1	TRBV6-6	TGTGCCAGCAGCAGACAGGGGAGAGACATGAACACTGAAGCTTTCTTT	CASSRQGRDMNTEAFF
TRBJ1-1	.	TRBD1	TRBV2	TGTGCCAGCGGGGGACAGGGGGATGGAACTGAAGCTTTCTTT	CASGGQGDGTEAFF
TRBJ1-1	.	.	TRBV10-3	TGTGCCATCAGTGAGCGTAAGTCGGACACTGAAGCTTTCTTT	CAISERKSDTEAFF
TRBJ1-6	.	TRBD1	TRBV14	TGTGCCAGCAGCCAATTGGACAGGGATAATTCACCCCTCCACTTT	CASSQLDRDNSPLHF
TRBJ2-5	.	.	TRBV9	TGTGCCAGCAGCGTAGAGGGAGCGCAAGAGACCCAGTACTTC	CASSVEGAQETQYF
TRBJ2-1	.	TRBD1	TRBV9	TGTGCCAGCAGCGCTAGGGGGGACAGGACCTACAATGAGCAGTTCTTC	CASSARGDRTYNEQFF
TRBJ2-3	.	TRBD2	TRBV2	TGTGCCAGCAGTAGTAGAAGCGGGGGTCCAGATACGCAGTATTTT	CASSSRSGGPDTQYF
TRBJ1-2	.	.	TRBV5-4	TGTGCCAGCAGCTTGATAGGGAACTATGGCTACACCTTC	CASSLIGNYGYTF
TRBJ2-2	.	TRBD2	TRBV7-2	TGTGCCAGCAGCCTTAGCGGGACTAGCGTCACCACCGGGGAGCTGTTTTTT	CASSLSGTSVTTGELFF
TRBJ1-4	.	TRBD1	TRBV19	TGTGCCAGCACCGGGACAGGGAGGCCAACTAATGAAAAACTGTTTTTT	CASTGTGRPTNEKLFF
TRBJ2-3	.	TRBD1	TRBV28	TGTGCCAGCAGTCTAGGACAGGTCAGCACAGATACGCAGTATTTT	CASSLGQVSTDTQYF
TRBJ1-1	.	TRBD1	TRBV19	TGTGCCAGTAACCCACAGGGGGGGAACACTGAAGCTTTCTTT	CASNPQGGNTEAFF
TRBJ2-7	.	TRBD2	TRBV14	TGTGCCAGCAGCCCAATGCCCCTAGCGGGAGTTTCCTCCTACGAGCAGTACTTC	CASSPMPLAGVSSYEQYF
TRBJ2-5	.	.	TRBV6-6	TGTGCCAGCAGCCAAAAGTCGGGGGGCGAGACCCAGTACTTC	CASSQKSGGETQYF
TRBJ1-1	.	.	TRBV30	TGTGCCTGGAGCCTACCCGGCTCCAGGGGCACTGAAGCTTTCTTT	CAWSLPGSRGTEAFF
TRBJ2-1	.	.	TRBV10-1	TGCGCCAGCAGTGAGTCGGGTCGATTCAATGAGCAGTTCTTC	CASSESGRFNEQFF
TRBJ2-2	.	.	TRBV5-4	TGTGCCAGCAGCCCTCCCATCACCGGGGAGCTGTTTTTT	CASSPPITGELFF
TRBJ2-2	.	TRBD2	TRBV19	TGTGCCAGTAGTATAGGCAGGACTAGCGGGGGGAACACCGGGGAGCTGTTTTTT	CASSIGRTSGGNTGELFF
TRBJ2-1	.	.	TRBV10-1	TGCGCCAGGGGGGCCAATGAGCAGTTCTTC	CARGANEQFF
TRBJ2-2	.	.	TRBV9	TGTGCCAGCAGCGCTAACTCCGACAACACCGGGGAGCTGTTTTTT	CASSANSDNTGELFF
TRBJ2-1	.	TRBD1	TRBV7-2	TGTGCCAGCAGCTTCGGACAGGGGGCGTTTAATGAGCAGTTCTTC	CASSFGQGAFNEQFF
TRBJ2-7	.	.	TRBV7-8	TGTGCCAGCAGCTTAGGGCAATACGAGCAGTACTTC	CASSLGQYEQYF
TRBJ1-2	.	.	TRBV15	TGTGCCACCAGTCCCATGGGGGGAGTCGGCTACACCTTC	CATSPMGGVGYTF
TRBJ2-5	.	.	TRBV19	TGTGCCAGTAGTTCCGGGAGAGGAGAGACCCAGTACTTC	CASSSGRGETQYF
TRBJ2-1	.	TRBD2	TRBV4-3	TGCGCCAGCAGCCAAGCCTCTAGCGGGCGTTACAATGAGCAGTTCTTC	CASSQASSGRYNEQFF
TRBJ2-5	.	.	TRBV9	TGTGCCAGCAGCGTAGGGCCAGAGACCCAGTACTTC	CASSVGPETQYF
TRBJ2-3	.	.	TRBV2	TGTGCCAGCAGTGAACTCGCAGATACGCAGTATTTT	CASSELADTQYF
TRBJ1-3	.	.	TRBV18	TGTGCCAGCTTTTTTTCGTGGCCCCGGGGACGGTACTCTGGAAACACCATATATTTT	CASFFSWPRGRYSGNTIYF
TRBJ1-5	.	.	TRBV28	TGTGCCAGCAGTTTATATGGGGGGCGCGGGCCCCAGCATTTT	CASSLYGGRGPQHF
TRBJ2-7	.	.	TRBV10-3	TGTGCCATCAGTCGGACAGCCACTACATCTTACTCCTACGAGCAGTACTTC	CAISRTATTSYSYEQYF
TRBJ1-1	.	.	TRBV5-1	TGCGCCAGCAGCTTGGTTGGGGGCAATATGAACACTGAAGCTTTCTTT	CASSLVGGNMNTEAFF
TRBJ2-7	.	.	TRBV29-1	TGCAGCGTGAGCAATCCGGGACACCACTCCTACGAGCAGTACTTC	CSVSNPGHHSYEQYF
TRBJ1-3	.	.	TRBV30	TGTGCCTGGAGTCCCCCCCGGTTCCCTTCCTACTCTGGAAACACCATATATTTT	CAWSPPRFPSYSGNTIYF
TRBJ2-3	.	TRBD2	TRBV5-6	TGTGCCAGCAGCCCATCCCGGGGGGGGCGTGGTAGCACAGATACGCAGTATTTT	CASSPSRGGRGSTDTQYF
TRBJ2-5	.	TRBD2	TRBV7-7	TGTGCTAGCAGCAGTAGCGGGGGGGCTGGAGAGACCCAGTACTTC	CASSSSGGAGETQYF
TRBJ2-7	.	.	TRBV5-1	TGCGCCAGCGGGCCAGGGGACTCCTACGAGCAGTACTTC	CASGPGDSYEQYF